This T cell receptor beta chain is from a study of T cell changes during pregnancy in multiple sclerosis. Method: immunoSEQ multiplex PCR; TCRdb's copy keeps in-frame clones and lacks some. The table lists about 55,000 clones, around 90% of them singletons, with over 0.45% in the top ten. About this clone itself: The junction does not match germline at one end; this may be a read error.

The CDR3 extends over 14 amino acids. The V gene's germline CDR1 is GTSNPN and CDR2 SVGIG (reference sequence). The receptor comes from a female donor with multiple sclerosis, enrolled in a pregnancy study. The V and J genes are TRBV30 and TRBJ1-4; 9 bases are shared with TRBD1. The specimen comprised CD4+ T cells from peripheral blood mononuclear cells, sampled in the first trimester of pregnancy. The CDR3 bases are TGTGCCTGGAGTCGTACAGGGGGCGAAGGAAAAACTGTTTTT. It encodes CAWSRTGGEGKTVF.